Below, 12 T cell receptor beta chains from the same sample are listed, as sequenced in a study of cytomegalovirus exposure and HLA in healthy donors. The PCR contained 60 Vbeta and 13 Jbeta primers. TCRdb keeps only in-frame clones here, not all; method: immunoSEQ multiplex PCR. The sample lists more than 95,000 clones, 60% to 80% occurring once. Source material: PBMCs. The receptors originated from a man between 60 and 70 years old in good health and CMV-seropositive.

The chain has TRBV28 and TRBJ2-3, with D possibly being TRBD2 (6 bases). CDR1 and CDR2 from the germline V gene are MDHEN and SYDVKM. The CDR3 contains 12 residues. Trimming left V 8 bases short and J 0 bases short, with 6 bases between. CDR3 DNA sequence: TGTGCCAGCGCGGGGAGCACAGATACGCAGTATTTT. Protein sequence: CASAGSTDTQYF. The whole variable domain, remainder taken from reference TRBV28 and TRBJ2-3, is DVKVTQSSRYLVKRTGEKVFLECVQDMDHENMFWYRQDPGLGLRLIYFSYDVKMKEKGDIPEGYSVSREKKERFSLILESASTNQTSMYLCASAGSTDTQYFGPGTRLTVL.

The chain employs TRBV4-3 and TRBJ1-1; TRBD1 matches 7 bases. The CDR3 has 14 residues. V shed 3 bases and J 3 bases; nucleotides not matched to a gene: 4. Germline CDR1 is LGHNA and CDR2 is YSLEER. The DNA of the CDR3 is TGCGCCAGCAGCCAGGACGACAGGGACACTGAAGCTTTCTTT. Protein: CASSQDDRDTEAFF.

This sequence joins TRBV7-2 and TRBJ2-1; 11 positions match TRBD2. CDR1 is SGHTA, CDR2 FQGNSA, per germline. With 0 bases clipped from V and 3 bases from J, the junction kept 1 base outside the gene matches. This CDR3 spans 16 amino acids. CDR3 DNA sequence: TGTGCCAGCAGCTTAGCTAGCGGGGGGGACTACAATGAGCAGTTCTTC. The encoded protein is CASSLASGGDYNEQFF.

This clone occurred a few times. The V and J genes are TRBV5-1 and TRBJ2-6; D might be TRBD2 (6 bases). Germline-derived CDR1 and CDR2 are SGHRS and YFSETQ. V was cut by 4 bases and J by 1 base, with 12 bases left in between. This CDR3 is built from 16 residues. The CDR3 loop is CASSQDGTSGANVLTF. The CDR3 coding sequence is TGCGCCAGCAGCCAAGATGGGACTTCTGGGGCCAACGTCCTGACTTTC.

In the case of this clone: The junction departs from germline at one end; a sequencing error may be responsible. Other DNA sequences in the sample encode the same CDR3. The chain combines TRBV6-1 with TRBJ1-5; the match to TRBD1 covers 7 bases. Germline CDR1 reads MNHNS; CDR2 reads SASEGT. This CDR3 has 15 residues. CDR3 protein: CASSEAGQGVQPQHF. CDR3 DNA: TGTGCCAGCAGTGAAGCAGGGCAGGGGGTTCAGCCCCAGCACTTT.

V and J are TRBV2 and TRBJ2-3, with 10 bases fitting TRBD2. CDR3 length: 15 amino acids. Per germline, CDR1 SNHLY and CDR2 FYNNEI. J gave up 4 bases and V 5 bases, and 6 bases lay outside the gene matches. In DNA, the CDR3 is TGTGCCAGCAGTAAGAGCGGGGGGGCGGCAGATACGCAGTATTTT. Amino acid sequence: CASSKSGGAADTQYF.

Only one count was recorded for this clone. This rearrangement joins TRBV11-2 to TRBJ2-1, with D maybe TRBD2 (6 bases). The CDR3 covers 14 residues. Per germline, CDR1 SGHAT and CDR2 FQNNGV. Deletions cut 1 base from V and 9 bases from J, with 13 bases between. CDR3 DNA: TGTGCCAGCAGCTTAGTGTTCCAGGGAGGTGAGCAGTTCTTC. Its protein is CASSLVFQGGEQFF.

This clone has a handful of counts. The CDR3, as DNA: TGTGCCAGCAACGACAGGGGAGAGGGCACTGAAGCTTTCTTT. This gives the protein CASNDRGEGTEAFF. This chain connects TRBV2 to TRBJ1-1, with 8 nucleotides matching TRBD1. The CDR3 sequence is 14 residues long. The V gene end was trimmed by 7 bases and the J gene end by 4 bases; junction bases not matched to a gene: 8. The germline V gene has CDR1 SNHLY and CDR2 FYNNEI.

The chain is built from TRBV27 and TRBJ2-3; 13 positions agree with TRBD2. V dropped 6 bases and J dropped 8; count of bases not matched to a gene: 8. Germline CDR1 MNHEY, CDR2 SMNVEV (reference sequence). CDR3 length equals 15 residues. The CDR3 here is CASSFGLAGVGTQYF. Here the CDR3 DNA reads TGTGCCAGCAGCTTTGGACTAGCGGGGGTAGGTACGCAGTATTTT.

DNA of the CDR3: TGTGCCAGCAGCTTGGCAGGGGCTACGAGAGCTTTCTTT. Protein product: CASSLAGATRAFF. The chain is built from TRBV7-9 and TRBJ1-1, with D possibly matching TRBD1 (6 bases). The CDR3 loop spans 13 amino acids. Germline values: CDR1 SEHNR, CDR2 FQNEAQ (reference sequence). V was shortened by 3 bases and J by 10 bases, with 15 bases between the two germline ends.

The chain combines TRBV18 with TRBJ2-3, with TRBD1 matching 11 bases. The CDR3 spans 17 residues. With 3 bases clipped from V and 5 bases from J, the junction kept 10 bases outside the gene matches. Germline CDR1 reads KGHSH; CDR2 reads LQKENI. CDR3: CASSPLDRGRVRDTQYF. CDR3 nucleotide sequence: TGTGCCAGCTCACCTTTGGACAGGGGGCGCGTTAGAGATACGCAGTATTTT.

This chain connects TRBV7-2 to TRBJ2-7; D perhaps matches TRBD2 (5 bases). This CDR3 comprises 13 residues. Germline CDR1 reads SGHTA; CDR2 reads FQGNSA. The V end was cut by 2 bases, the J end by 3 bases, with 8 bases between. CDR3 residues: CASSLSGNYEQYF. CDR3 nucleotide sequence: TGTGCCAGCAGCTTATCGGGGAACTACGAGCAGTACTTC.